These T cell receptor beta chains were read from a single sample in a study of OX40 agonist ivuxolimab in advanced cancers. Data came from immunoSEQ multiplex PCR; TCRdb stores just in-frame clones and leaves some out. The repertoire includes more than 100,000 clones, approximately 90% of them detected once, and about 1.1% sits in the top ten. The sample here was CD4+ or CD8+ T cells sorted from blood, taken in a trial of the OX40 agonist ivuxolimab. These receptors originate from an adult with an advanced solid tumor such as melanoma, head and neck, liver or kidney cancer. CDR3s leave out the opening cysteine and the closing phenylalanine or tryptophan. The D gene is left open where the match is weak.

>TRBV7-2|.|TRBJ1-1
ASSLTRGAEAF
>TRBV30|.|TRBJ1-2
AWSASPGGYT
>TRBV2|.|TRBJ1-5
ASSEFDRGPQH
>TRBV7-9|TRBD2|TRBJ2-1
ATQLAGTYNEQF
>TRBV11-2|.|TRBJ1-5
ASSLEEGLPQH
>TRBV2|TRBD2|TRBJ2-5
ASASGASGPQETQY
>TRBV5-1|.|TRBJ2-1
ASSLGASSYNEQF
>TRBV7-2|.|TRBJ1-5
ASKVSTDINQPQH
>TRBV5-4|TRBD1|TRBJ1-1
ASPRPGTGGDPMNTEAF
>TRBV2|.|TRBJ1-3
ASSSHVSGNTIY
>TRBV18|.|TRBJ2-1
ASSATKNPFYNEQF
>TRBV9|.|TRBJ2-3
ASSVNILTDTQY
>TRBV9|.|TRBJ2-7
ASSVAGLNYEQY
>TRBV5-4|.|TRBJ2-2
ASSLGGPGELF
>TRBV18|.|TRBJ1-1
ASSPQPGQTNTEAF
>TRBV28|.|TRBJ1-4
ASKGWDPNEKLF
>TRBV6-5|TRBD1|TRBJ2-7
ASSYSGTAVSYEQY
>TRBV6-6|TRBD2|TRBJ2-4
ASLVAGGNIQY
>TRBV5-4|.|TRBJ2-7
ASSLAPDSYEQY
>TRBV27|.|TRBJ1-4
ASSTRPGGNEKLF
>TRBV7-2|.|TRBJ1-3
ASSPTGSGNTIY
>TRBV5-1|.|TRBJ1-2
ASSLVDEGSYGYT
>TRBV6-1|.|TRBJ1-5
ASSNRADQPQH
>TRBV19|.|TRBJ1-1
ASSPDRFTEAF
>TRBV6-5|.|TRBJ1-1
ASSWQALNTEAF
>TRBV5-6|TRBD1|TRBJ2-7
ASSSQQGPVQY
>TRBV14|TRBD1|TRBJ2-7
ASSTGQVYYEQY
>TRBV5-1|TRBD2|TRBJ2-2
ASSLRWTSGIANTGELF
>TRBV5-6|TRBD2|TRBJ2-7
ASSLSPGGSYEQY
>TRBV5-1|TRBD1|TRBJ1-2
ASSLADRAYGYT
>TRBV4-3|TRBD1|TRBJ1-2
ASSQDRQGAIT
>TRBV30|.|TRBJ2-7
AWSVLVGSRSYEQY
>TRBV28|.|TRBJ1-5
ASSPPPQGGSQPQH
>TRBV28|.|TRBJ2-7
ASSLSQGRYEQY
>TRBV5-1|.|TRBJ2-5
ASSIQETQY
>TRBV19|.|TRBJ1-5
ASSPNRVGQPQH
>TRBV5-1|TRBD1|TRBJ2-7
ASNPGQGIYEQY
>TRBV2|.|.
AAGDSFYEQY
>TRBV13|TRBD1|TRBJ2-7
ASSLFGQGTYEQY
>TRBV10-1|TRBD1|TRBJ2-7
ASSESGTAYEQY
>TRBV5-1|TRBD1|TRBJ2-7
ASSGTGTYEQY
>TRBV11-2|.|TRBJ2-7
ASSLSLPYEQY
>TRBV4-1|.|TRBJ1-3
ASSPDSSGNTIY
>TRBV14|TRBD2|TRBJ2-1
ASSHSSGRNEQF
>TRBV6-4|.|TRBJ2-1
ASSVGRGTEQF
>TRBV18|.|TRBJ2-1
ASSPPPTGTDEQF